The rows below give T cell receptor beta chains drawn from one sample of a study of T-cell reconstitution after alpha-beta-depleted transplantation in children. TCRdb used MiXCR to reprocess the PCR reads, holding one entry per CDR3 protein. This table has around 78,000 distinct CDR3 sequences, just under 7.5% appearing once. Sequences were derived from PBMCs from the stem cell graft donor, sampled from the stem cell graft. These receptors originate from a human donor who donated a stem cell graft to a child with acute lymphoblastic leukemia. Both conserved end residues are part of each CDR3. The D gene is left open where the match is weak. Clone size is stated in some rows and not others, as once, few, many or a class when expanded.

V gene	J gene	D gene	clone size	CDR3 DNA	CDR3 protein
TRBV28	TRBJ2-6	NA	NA	TGTGCCAGCAGTTTTGTTGGGAAGGGATTTGTGGGGGAGAGCTCTGGGGCCAACGTCCTGACTTTC	CASSFVGKGFVGESSGANVLTF
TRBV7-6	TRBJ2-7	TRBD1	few	TGTGCCAGCAGCCCCCCTCCCTCGGACAGGGTTAGGTACGAGCAGTACTTC	CASSPPPSDRVRYEQYF
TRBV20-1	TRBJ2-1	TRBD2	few	TGCAGTGCAATACCGACTAGCGGTTTAATTAATGAGCAGTTCTTC	CSAIPTSGLINEQFF
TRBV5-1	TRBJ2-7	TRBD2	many	TGCGCCAGCAGGGACCTAGCGGGAGGCCCCTACGAGCAGTACTTC	CASRDLAGGPYEQYF
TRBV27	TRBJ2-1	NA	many	TGTGCCAGCAGTTTAGTAGGGGGGAGTGAGCAGTTCTTC	CASSLVGGSEQFF
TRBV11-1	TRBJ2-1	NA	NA	TGTGCCAGCAGCTTAGCGGGAGGACGGGGTGAGCAGTTCTTC	CASSLAGGRGEQFF
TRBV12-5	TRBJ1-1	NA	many	TGTGCTAGTGGTTTGACAGGGAGGAACACTGAAGCTTTCTTT	CASGLTGRNTEAFF
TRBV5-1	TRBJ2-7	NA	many	TGCGCCAGCAGCTTGGAGGTGCCGTCCTACGAGCAGTACTTC	CASSLEVPSYEQYF
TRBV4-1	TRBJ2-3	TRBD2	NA	TGCGCCAGCAGCCGAGTTAGCGGGAGTACAGATACGCAGTATTTT	CASSRVSGSTDTQYF
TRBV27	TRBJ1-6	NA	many	TGTGCCAGCAGGGGACGGGGAAATAATAATTCACCCCTCCACTTT	CASRGRGNNNSPLHF
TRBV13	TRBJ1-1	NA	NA	TGTGCCAGCAGCTTAGGGGGGTGGGAAGCTTTCTTT	CASSLGGWEAFF
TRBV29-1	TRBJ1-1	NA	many	TGCAGCGTTGAAGCCAGGGGTGGTACTGAAGCTTTCTTT	CSVEARGGTEAFF
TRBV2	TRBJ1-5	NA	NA	TGTGCCAGCAGTGAAGCGGGACCAAAGACCCAGCATTTT	CASSEAGPKTQHF
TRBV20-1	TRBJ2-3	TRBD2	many	TGCAGTGCTAGATCGGGACTAGCGGATTTCACAGATACGCAGTATTTT	CSARSGLADFTDTQYF
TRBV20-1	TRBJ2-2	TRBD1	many	TGCAGTGCTAGCGACAGGGAAAGATACACCGGGGAGCTGTTTTTT	CSASDRERYTGELFF
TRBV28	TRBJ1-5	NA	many	TGTGCCAGCAGTTGGAGGGAAGGCAATCAGCCCCAGCATTTT	CASSWREGNQPQHF
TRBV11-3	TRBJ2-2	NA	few	TGTGCCAGCAGCAAAACTACATGGGGCTTCTCGGTCCACACCGGGGAGCTGTTTTTT	CASSKTTWGFSVHTGELFF
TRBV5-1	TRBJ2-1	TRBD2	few	TGCGCCAGCAGCCCATTGACTAGCGGGGGGCAGGATGAGCAGTTCTTC	CASSPLTSGGQDEQFF
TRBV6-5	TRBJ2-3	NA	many	TGTGCCAGCAGTCACAGGGAACCAGATACGCAGTATTTT	CASSHREPDTQYF
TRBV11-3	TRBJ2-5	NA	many	TGTGCCAGCAGCCTGTCGGGGGCCCCCCAAGAGACCCAGTACTTC	CASSLSGAPQETQYF
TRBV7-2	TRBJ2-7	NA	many	TGTGCCAGCAGCCCAATGTTAGGTACCTACGAGCAGTACTTC	CASSPMLGTYEQYF
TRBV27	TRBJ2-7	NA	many	TGTGCCAGCAGGCTTCGGCGTTCGGATGAGCAGTACTTC	CASRLRRSDEQYF
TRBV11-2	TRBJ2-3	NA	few	TGTGCCAGCAGCTTAGTTCCAGGGTTCGATACGCAGTATTTT	CASSLVPGFDTQYF
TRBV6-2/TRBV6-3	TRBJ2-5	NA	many	TGTGCCAGCAAACAGGACGGGGAAGAGACCCAGTACTTC	CASKQDGEETQYF
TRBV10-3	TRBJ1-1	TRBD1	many	TGTGCCATCAGTGAGCCAGGGGGAGGGAACACTGAAGCTTTCTTT	CAISEPGGGNTEAFF
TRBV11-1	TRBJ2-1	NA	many	TGTGCCAGCAGCTTAGTAGAGGCCAATGAGCAGTTCTTC	CASSLVEANEQFF
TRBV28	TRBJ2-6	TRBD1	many	TGTGCCAGTTCCGGGACAGGGGCTGGGGCCAACGTCCTGACTTTC	CASSGTGAGANVLTF
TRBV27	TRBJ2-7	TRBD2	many	TGTGCCAGCAGTCCCCGCCAGGGTGGTAGCGGGCGGACCTACGAGCAGTACTTC	CASSPRQGGSGRTYEQYF
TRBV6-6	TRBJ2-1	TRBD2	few	TGTGCCAGCAGTCTTGCGGGGGGGGGGATATACAATGAGCAGTTCTTC	CASSLAGGGIYNEQFF
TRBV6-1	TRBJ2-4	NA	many	TGTGCCAGCACTAGCAAAAACATTCAGTACTTC	CASTSKNIQYF
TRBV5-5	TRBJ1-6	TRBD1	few	TGTGCCAGCAGCTTCGTACAGGGGGCGGATTCACCCCTCCACTTT	CASSFVQGADSPLHF
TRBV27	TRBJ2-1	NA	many	TGTGCCAGCAGTAAAGCTAGCTTCAATGAGCAGTTCTTC	CASSKASFNEQFF
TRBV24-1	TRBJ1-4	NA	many	TGTGCCACCAGTGATTCTGCAGCAGCTGAAAAACTGTTTTTT	CATSDSAAAEKLFF
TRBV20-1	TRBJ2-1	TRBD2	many	TGCAGTGCTCCCCCCGGGGCGGGGGGGCACGGTGAGCAGTTCTTC	CSAPPGAGGHGEQFF
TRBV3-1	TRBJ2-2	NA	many	TGTGCCAGCAGCCAAGAGTGGGGGAGTGATTTTAACACCGGGGAGCTGTTTTTT	CASSQEWGSDFNTGELFF
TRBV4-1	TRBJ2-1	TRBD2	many	TGCGCCAGCAGCCCAACGGGACTAGCGGACAATGAGCAGTTCTTC	CASSPTGLADNEQFF
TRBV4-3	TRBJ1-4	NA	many	TGCGCCAGCAGCAACATAGGGGCAACTAATGAAAAACTGTTTTTT	CASSNIGATNEKLFF
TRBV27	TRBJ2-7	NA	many	TGTGCCAGCAGTGTCCGGGTCCTCTCCTACGAGCAGTACTTC	CASSVRVLSYEQYF
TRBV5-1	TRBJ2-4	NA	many	TGCGCCAGCAGCAGGACCACGTCGAGGGACATTCAGTACTTC	CASSRTTSRDIQYF
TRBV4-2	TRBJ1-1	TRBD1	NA	TGTGACAGCAGCCAAGACCCCGGGACAGTCCTCGCTCCGATAATGAACACTGAAGCTTTCTTT	CDSSQDPGTVLAPIMNTEAFF
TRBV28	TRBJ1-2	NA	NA	TGTGCCAGCAGCGACAGGAGACCAGGGGGCTACACCTTC	CASSDRRPGGYTF
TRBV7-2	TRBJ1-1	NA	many	TGTGCCAGCAGCTATCGGACGGAAATGAACACTGAAGCTTTCTTT	CASSYRTEMNTEAFF
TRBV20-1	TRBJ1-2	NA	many	TGCAGTTCTAGAGGAGATGGACAGCTCTATGGCTACACCTTC	CSSRGDGQLYGYTF
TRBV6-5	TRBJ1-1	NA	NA	TGTGCCAGCAGGGATTGGGGGATTGAAGCTTTCTTT	CASRDWGIEAFF
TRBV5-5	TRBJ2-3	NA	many	TGTGCCAGCAGCTTGCAGGGCTTCACAGATACGCAGTATTTT	CASSLQGFTDTQYF
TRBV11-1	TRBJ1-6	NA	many	TGTGCCAGCAGCGCAGTTACGGATAATTCACCCCTCCACTTT	CASSAVTDNSPLHF
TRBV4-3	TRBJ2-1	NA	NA	TGCGCCAGCAGCCAGGGCGGGATTACCTGGGGGAATGAGCAGTTCTTC	CASSQGGITWGNEQFF